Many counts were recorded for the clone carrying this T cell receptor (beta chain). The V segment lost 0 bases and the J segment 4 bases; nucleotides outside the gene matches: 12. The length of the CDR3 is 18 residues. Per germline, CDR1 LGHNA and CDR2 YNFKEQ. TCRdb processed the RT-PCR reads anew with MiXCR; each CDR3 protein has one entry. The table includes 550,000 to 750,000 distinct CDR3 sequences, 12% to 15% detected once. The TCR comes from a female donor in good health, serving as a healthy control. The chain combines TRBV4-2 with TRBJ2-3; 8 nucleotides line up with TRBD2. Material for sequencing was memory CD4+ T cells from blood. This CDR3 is CASSQEIRIAGYSDTQYF. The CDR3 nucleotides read TGTGCCAGCAGCCAAGAAATTCGGATAGCGGGATACTCAGATACGCAGTATTTT.